The entry that follows covers one TCR beta chain sequence. Its antigen is still unknown. The CDR3 end lies 3 residues beyond the end of the read and is filled in from the germline J gene. These data are taken from a study of T cells in women clearing cervical HPV infection. In the study overall: Women with histologically confirmed HPV16-related CIN3 or worse, 2 with invasive cancer, served as cases. Case blood drawn at lesion detection; control blood after infection cleared.

Study results and limitations: CIN3+ cases had significantly higher TCR repertoire richness than controls, but evenness did not differ.

All participants had a single incident cervical HPV16 infection, and prevalent HPV16 infections were excluded. Here immunoSEQ multiplex PCR was the method, and the copy in TCRdb shows in-frame clones only, minus some. This listing includes over 30,000 clones. Germline V gene lookup returns CDR1 SGHKS and CDR2 YYEKEE (reference sequence). The CDR3 runs to 14 residues. V and J are TRBV5-5 and TRBJ1-4; D unresolved. What was sequenced was blood buffy coat. The TCR sequence derives from a woman aged 18-69 years with a cervical HPV16 infection that either progressed to CIN3+ or cleared (not recorded which). The chain's CDR3 is CASRMGPNNSPLFF. CDR3 DNA (partial): TGTGCCAGCAGGATGGGCCCAAATAATTCACCA.